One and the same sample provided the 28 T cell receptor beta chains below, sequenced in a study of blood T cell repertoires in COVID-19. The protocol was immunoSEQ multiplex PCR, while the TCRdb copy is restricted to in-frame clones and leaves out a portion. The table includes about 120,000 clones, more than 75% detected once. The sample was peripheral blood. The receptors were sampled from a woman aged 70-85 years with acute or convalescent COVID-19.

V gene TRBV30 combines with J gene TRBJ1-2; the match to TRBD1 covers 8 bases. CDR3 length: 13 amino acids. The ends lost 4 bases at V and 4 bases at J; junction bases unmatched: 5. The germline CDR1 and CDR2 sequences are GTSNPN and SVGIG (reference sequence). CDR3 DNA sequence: TGTGCCTGGAACCCGGGACAGGTCTATGGCTACACCTTC. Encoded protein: CAWNPGQVYGYTF.

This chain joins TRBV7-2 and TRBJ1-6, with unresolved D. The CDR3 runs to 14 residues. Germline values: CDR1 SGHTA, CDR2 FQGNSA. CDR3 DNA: TGTGCTGAAGCAATAGAGGGCGGTAATTCACCCCTCCACTTT. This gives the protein CAEAIEGGNSPLHF.

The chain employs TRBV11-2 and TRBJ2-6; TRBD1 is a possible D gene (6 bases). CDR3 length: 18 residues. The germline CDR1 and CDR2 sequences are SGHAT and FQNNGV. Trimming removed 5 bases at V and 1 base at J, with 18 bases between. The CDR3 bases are TGTGCCAGCAGCACAGCCAGGGGAATAAGATCTGGGGCCAACGTCCTGACTTTC. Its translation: CASSTARGIRSGANVLTF.

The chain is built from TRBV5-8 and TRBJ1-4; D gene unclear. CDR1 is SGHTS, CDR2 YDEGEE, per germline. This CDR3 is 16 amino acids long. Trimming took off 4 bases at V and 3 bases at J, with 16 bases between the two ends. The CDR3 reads CASSLNTGQANEKLFF. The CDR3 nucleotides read TGTGCCAGCAGCCTAAACACTGGGCAGGCTAATGAAAAACTGTTTTTT.

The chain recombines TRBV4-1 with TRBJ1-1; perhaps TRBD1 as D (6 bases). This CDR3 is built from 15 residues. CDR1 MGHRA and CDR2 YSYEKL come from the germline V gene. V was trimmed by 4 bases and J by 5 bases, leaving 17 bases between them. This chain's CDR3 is CASSPPGQRGTEAFF. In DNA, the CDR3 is TGCGCCAGCAGCCCCCCTGGACAGCGTGGGACTGAAGCTTTCTTT.

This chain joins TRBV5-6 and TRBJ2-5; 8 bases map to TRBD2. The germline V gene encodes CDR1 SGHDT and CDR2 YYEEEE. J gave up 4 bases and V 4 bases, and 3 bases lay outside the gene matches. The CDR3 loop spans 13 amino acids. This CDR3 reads CASSKGLGETQYF. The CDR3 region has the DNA TGTGCCAGCAGCAAGGGACTAGGAGAGACCCAGTACTTC.

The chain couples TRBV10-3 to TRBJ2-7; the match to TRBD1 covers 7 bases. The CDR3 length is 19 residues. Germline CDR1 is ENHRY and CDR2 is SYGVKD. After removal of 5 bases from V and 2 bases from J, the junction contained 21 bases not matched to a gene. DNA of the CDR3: TGTGCCATCAGTCGGGATCTGGCGCCAGGGAAAGGACAGGCCTACGAGCAGTACTTC. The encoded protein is CAISRDLAPGKGQAYEQYF.

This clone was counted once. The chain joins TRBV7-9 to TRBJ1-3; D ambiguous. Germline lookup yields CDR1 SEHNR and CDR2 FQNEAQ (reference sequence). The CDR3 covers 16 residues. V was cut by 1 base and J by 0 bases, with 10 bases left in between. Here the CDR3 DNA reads TGTGCCAGCAGCTTAGGAGCCGCATTCTCTGGAAACACCATATATTTT. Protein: CASSLGAAFSGNTIYF.

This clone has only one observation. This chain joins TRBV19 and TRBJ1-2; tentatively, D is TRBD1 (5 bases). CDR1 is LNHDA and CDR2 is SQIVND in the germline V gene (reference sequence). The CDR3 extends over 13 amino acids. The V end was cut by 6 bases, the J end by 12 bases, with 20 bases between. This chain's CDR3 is CASRTERGITHTF. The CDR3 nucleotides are TGTGCCAGTAGGACCGAACGGGGGATCACTCACACCTTC.

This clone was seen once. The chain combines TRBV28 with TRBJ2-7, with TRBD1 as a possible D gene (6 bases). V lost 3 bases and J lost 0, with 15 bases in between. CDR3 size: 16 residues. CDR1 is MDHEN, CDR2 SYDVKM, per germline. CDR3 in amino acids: CASSLDNRVLSYEQYF. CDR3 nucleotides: TGTGCCAGCAGTTTGGACAACAGGGTCCTCTCCTACGAGCAGTACTTC.

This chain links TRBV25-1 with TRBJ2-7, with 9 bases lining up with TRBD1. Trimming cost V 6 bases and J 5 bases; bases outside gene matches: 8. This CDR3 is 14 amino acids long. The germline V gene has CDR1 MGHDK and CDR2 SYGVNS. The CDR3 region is CASSPPGTGNEQYF. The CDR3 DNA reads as TGTGCCAGCAGCCCTCCCGGGACAGGGAACGAGCAGTACTTC.

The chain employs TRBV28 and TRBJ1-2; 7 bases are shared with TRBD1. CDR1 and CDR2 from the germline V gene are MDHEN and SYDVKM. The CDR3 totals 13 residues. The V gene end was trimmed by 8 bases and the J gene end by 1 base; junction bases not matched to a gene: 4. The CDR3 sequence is CASGTVLNYGYTF. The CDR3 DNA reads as TGTGCCAGCGGGACAGTCCTTAACTATGGCTACACCTTC.

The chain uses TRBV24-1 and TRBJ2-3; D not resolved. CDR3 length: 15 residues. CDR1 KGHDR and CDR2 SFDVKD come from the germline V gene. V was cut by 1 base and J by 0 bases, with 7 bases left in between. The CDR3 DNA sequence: TGTGCCACCAGTGATTTTGGGCACAGCACAGATACGCAGTATTTT. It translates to CATSDFGHSTDTQYF.

The DNA for the CDR3 is TGTGCCAGCACCCGGACAAACAATGAGCAGTTCTTC. It specifies CASTRTNNEQFF. The V and J genes are TRBV28 and TRBJ2-1; possible D gene TRBD1, 5 bases. Trimming removed 7 bases at V and 5 bases at J, with 9 bases between. The CDR3 spans 12 residues. Per the germline V gene, CDR1 is MDHEN and CDR2 is SYDVKM.

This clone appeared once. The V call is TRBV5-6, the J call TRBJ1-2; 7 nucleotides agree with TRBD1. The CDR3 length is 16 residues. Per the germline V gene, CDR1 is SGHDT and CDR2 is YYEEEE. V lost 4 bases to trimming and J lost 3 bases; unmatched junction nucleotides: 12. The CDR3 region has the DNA TGTGCCAGCAGCCTCAGACGACAGGGAGGTGACTATGGCTACACCTTC. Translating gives CASSLRRQGGDYGYTF.

The CDR3 reads CASSQDHQVNQPQHF. The CDR3 bases are TGTGCCAGCAGCCAAGATCACCAGGTGAATCAGCCCCAGCATTTT. The chain combines TRBV4-2 with TRBJ1-5; D gene uncertain. Germline values: CDR1 LGHNA, CDR2 YNFKEQ. Trimming removed 0 bases at V and 4 bases at J, with 10 bases between. This CDR3 region has 15 residues.

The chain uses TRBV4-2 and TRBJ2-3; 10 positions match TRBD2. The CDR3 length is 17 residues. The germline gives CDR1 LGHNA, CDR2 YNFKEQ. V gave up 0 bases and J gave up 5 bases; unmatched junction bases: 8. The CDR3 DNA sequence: TGTGCCAGCAGCCAAGAAGGGCTAGCGGGGGAGGGAGATACGCAGTATTTT. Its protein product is CASSQEGLAGEGDTQYF.

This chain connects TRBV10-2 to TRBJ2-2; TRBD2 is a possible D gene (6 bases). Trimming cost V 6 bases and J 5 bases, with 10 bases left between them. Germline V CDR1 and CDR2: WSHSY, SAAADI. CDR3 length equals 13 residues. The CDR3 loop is CASRLAATGELFF. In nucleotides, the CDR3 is TGCGCCAGCAGACTAGCCGCTACCGGGGAGCTGTTTTTT.

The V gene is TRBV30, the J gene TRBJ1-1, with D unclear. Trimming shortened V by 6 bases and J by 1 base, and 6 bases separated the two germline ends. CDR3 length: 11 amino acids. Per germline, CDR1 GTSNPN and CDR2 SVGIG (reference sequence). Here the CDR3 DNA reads TGTGCCTGCTCGGGGAACACTGAAGCTTTCTTT. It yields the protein CACSGNTEAFF.

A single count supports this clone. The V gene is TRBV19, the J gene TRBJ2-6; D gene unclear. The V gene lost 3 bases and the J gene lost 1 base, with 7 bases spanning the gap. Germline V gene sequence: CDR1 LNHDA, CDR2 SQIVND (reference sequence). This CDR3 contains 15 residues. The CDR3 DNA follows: TGTGCCAGTAGTATTTTACAGTCTGGGGCCAACGTCCTGACTTTC. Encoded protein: CASSILQSGANVLTF.

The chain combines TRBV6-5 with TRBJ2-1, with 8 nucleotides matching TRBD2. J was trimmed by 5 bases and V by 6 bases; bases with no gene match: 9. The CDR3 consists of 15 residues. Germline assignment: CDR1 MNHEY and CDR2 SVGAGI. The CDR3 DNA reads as TGTGCCAGCAGCCTCGGGACTAGTAGAGACAATGAGCAGTTCTTC. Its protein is CASSLGTSRDNEQFF.

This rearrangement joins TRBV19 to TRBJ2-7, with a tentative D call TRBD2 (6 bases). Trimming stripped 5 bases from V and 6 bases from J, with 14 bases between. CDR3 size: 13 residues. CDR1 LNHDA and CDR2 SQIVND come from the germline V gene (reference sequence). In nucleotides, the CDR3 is TGTGCCAGTAGTCAAGGGACTTCGAGCGAGCAGTACTTC. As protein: CASSQGTSSEQYF.

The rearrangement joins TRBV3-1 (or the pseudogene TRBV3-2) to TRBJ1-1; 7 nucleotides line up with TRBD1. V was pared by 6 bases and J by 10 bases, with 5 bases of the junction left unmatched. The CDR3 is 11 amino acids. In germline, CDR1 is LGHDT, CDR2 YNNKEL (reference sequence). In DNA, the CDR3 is TGTGCCAGCAGTCAAAACAGGGGAGCTTTCTTT. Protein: CASSQNRGAFF.

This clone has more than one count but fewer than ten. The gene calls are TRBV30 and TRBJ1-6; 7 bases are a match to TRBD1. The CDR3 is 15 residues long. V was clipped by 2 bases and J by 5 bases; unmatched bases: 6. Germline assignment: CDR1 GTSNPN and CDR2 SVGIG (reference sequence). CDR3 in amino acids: CAWSPPDRNNSPLHF. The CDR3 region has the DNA TGTGCCTGGAGTCCTCCGGACAGGAATAATTCACCCCTCCACTTT. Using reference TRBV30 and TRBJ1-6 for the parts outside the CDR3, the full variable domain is SQTIHQWPATLVQPVGSPLSLECTVEGTSNPNLYWYRQAAGRGLQLLFYSVGIGQISSEVPQNLSASRPQDRQFILSSKKLLLSDSGFYLCAWSPPDRNNSPLHFGNGTRLTVT.

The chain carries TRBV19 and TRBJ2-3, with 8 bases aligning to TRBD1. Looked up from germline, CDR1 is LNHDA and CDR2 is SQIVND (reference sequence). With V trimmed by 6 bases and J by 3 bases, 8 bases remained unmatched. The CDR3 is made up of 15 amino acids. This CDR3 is CASRLGTGLTDTQYF. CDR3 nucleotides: TGTGCCAGTAGATTGGGGACAGGACTGACAGATACGCAGTATTTT.

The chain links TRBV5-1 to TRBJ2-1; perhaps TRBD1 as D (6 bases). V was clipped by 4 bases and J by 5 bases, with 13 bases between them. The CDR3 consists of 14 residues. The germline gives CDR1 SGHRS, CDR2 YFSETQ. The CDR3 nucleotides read TGCGCCAGCAGCGAGGACAGAGGGGACAATGAGCAGTTCTTC. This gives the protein CASSEDRGDNEQFF.

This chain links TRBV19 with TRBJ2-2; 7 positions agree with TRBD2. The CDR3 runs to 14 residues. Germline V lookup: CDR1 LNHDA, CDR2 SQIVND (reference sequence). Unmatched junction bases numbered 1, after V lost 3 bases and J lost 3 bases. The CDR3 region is CASSIRGDTGELFF. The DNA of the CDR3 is TGTGCCAGTAGTATTCGGGGGGACACCGGGGAGCTGTTTTTT.

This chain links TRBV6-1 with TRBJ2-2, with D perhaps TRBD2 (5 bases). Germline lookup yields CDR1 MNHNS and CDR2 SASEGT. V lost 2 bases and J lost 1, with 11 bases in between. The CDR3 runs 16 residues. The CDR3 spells CASSEMEVRNTGELFF. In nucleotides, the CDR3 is TGTGCCAGCAGTGAAATGGAGGTCAGGAACACCGGGGAGCTGTTTTTT.